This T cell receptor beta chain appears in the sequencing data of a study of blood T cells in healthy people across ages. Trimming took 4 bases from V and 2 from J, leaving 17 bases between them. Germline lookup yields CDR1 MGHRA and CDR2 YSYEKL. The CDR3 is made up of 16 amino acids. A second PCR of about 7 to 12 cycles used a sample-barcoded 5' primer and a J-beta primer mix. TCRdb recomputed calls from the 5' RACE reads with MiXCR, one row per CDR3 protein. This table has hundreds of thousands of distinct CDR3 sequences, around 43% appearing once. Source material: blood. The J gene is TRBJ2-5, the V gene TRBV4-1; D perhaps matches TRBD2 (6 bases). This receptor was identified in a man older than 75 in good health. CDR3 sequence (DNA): TGCGCCAGCAGCCGTATCGGGACTGTTGAGCAAGAGACCCAGTACTTC. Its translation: CASSRIGTVEQETQYF.